The 27 T cell receptor beta chains reported below all come from one sample, sequenced in a study of regulatory T cells in long-lasting Graves disease. TCR beta libraries were built with iRepertoire HTBI primers and Arm-PCR of CDR3 regions. From the multiplex PCR reads, TCRdb called clonotypes with MiXCR, one entry per CDR3 protein. This sample has 240,000 or so distinct CDR3 sequences, with 20% to 25% found just once. Time point defined: newly diagnosed GD, antithyroid drugs for less than 3 months. PBMCs provided the RNA from which the TCR library was made. The specimen was peripheral blood mononuclear cells (PBMCs), collected at new diagnosis, from a patient treated with antithyroid drugs. These TCRs come from a female donor with Graves disease.

This clonotype came up once. Since a far larger clone is one base different, this is likely a read error. The chain carries TRBV11-3 and TRBJ2-1; D gene ambiguous. The DNA end favors TRBJ2-5, so the J call may be wrong. The CDR3 sequence is 13 residues long. Germline V CDR1 and CDR2: SGHNT, YENEEA. The CDR3 DNA is TGTGCCAGCAGATTACACACCCAAGAGACCCAGTACTTC. It yields the protein CASRLHTQETQYF.

This clonotype has at least ten counts. A junction boundary mismatches the germline segment, possibly from a read error. This sequence joins TRBV5-1 and TRBJ1-1; weak D call: TRBD1 (6 bases). The length of the CDR3 is 13 residues. Germline CDR1 reads SGHRS; CDR2 reads YFSETQ. The DNA of the CDR3 is TGCGCCAGCAGCCGAGGGGGGGACACAGAAGCTTTCTTT. It is translated as CASSRGGDTEAFF.

This clonotype was seen many times. The chain carries TRBV7-2 and TRBJ1-2, with no clear D. The CDR3 is made up of 12 amino acids. V was shortened by 3 bases and J by 3 bases, with 5 bases between the two germline ends. Germline-derived CDR1 and CDR2 are SGHTA and FQGNSA. CDR3 sequence reads: CASSFYDYGYTF. CDR3 DNA sequence: TGTGCCAGCAGCTTCTACGACTATGGCTACACCTTC.

This clonotype was seen only once. The chain employs TRBV19 and TRBJ1-1, with 8 bases lining up with TRBD1. This CDR3 has 16 residues. In germline, CDR1 is LNHDA, CDR2 SQIVND (reference sequence). V was pared by 5 bases and J by 0 bases, with 8 bases of the junction left unmatched. The CDR3 loop reads CASSLGTGIMNTEAFF. CDR3 coding DNA: TGTGCCAGTAGTCTCGGGACAGGCATAATGAACACTGAAGCTTTCTTT. Complete variable domain (other parts from reference TRBV19 and TRBJ1-1): DGGITQSPKYLFRKEGQNVTLSCEQNLNHDAMYWYRQDPGQGLRLIYYSQIVNDFQKGDIAEGYSVSREKKESFPLTVTSAQKNPTAFYLCASSLGTGIMNTEAFFGQGTRLTVV.

This clonotype appeared a few times. V gene TRBV5-6 combines with J gene TRBJ1-2; D is ambiguous. With 0 bases removed from V and 8 bases from J, the gap between germline ends came to 11 bases. Germline CDR1 is SGHDT and CDR2 is YYEEEE. CDR3 length equals 13 residues. The CDR3 DNA reads as TGTGCCAGCAGCTTGGTTGCGATAAAAGGCTACACCTTC. Amino acids: CASSLVAIKGYTF.

This clonotype was seen repeatedly, ten times or more. The chain is built from TRBV28 and TRBJ2-7, with D unclear. CDR3 length: 13 residues. CDR1 and CDR2 from the germline V gene are MDHEN and SYDVKM. V lost 4 bases and J lost 1, with 8 bases in between. CDR3 sequence (DNA): TGTGCCAGCAGTTCAGCGCCATCCTACGAGCAGTACTTC. Its translation: CASSSAPSYEQYF.

The gene calls are TRBV19 and TRBJ1-5; D gene uncertain. Trimming shortened V by 4 bases and J by 4 bases, and 8 bases separated the two germline ends. Germline-derived CDR1 and CDR2 are LNHDA and SQIVND (reference sequence). CDR3 length: 13 residues. CDR3 sequence (DNA): TGTGCCAGTAGTAGCTCGGGGAATCAGCCCCAGCATTTT. It specifies CASSSSGNQPQHF.

This clonotype showed up many times. The chain uses TRBV18 and TRBJ1-2, with D possibly TRBD1 on 5 matching bases. This CDR3 spans 17 amino acids. V was shortened by 6 bases and J by 4 bases, with 24 bases between the two germline ends. Looked up from germline, CDR1 is KGHSH and CDR2 is LQKENI. The CDR3 DNA reads as TGTGCCAGCTCGCCCACGGCTTTGGGGGGTGACGGCTATGGCTACACCTTC. It is translated as CASSPTALGGDGYGYTF.

The CDR3 DNA is TGCAGTGCTAGAGATCTAAGCGGGAGACCAGATACGCAGTATTTT. The encoded protein is CSARDLSGRPDTQYF. This rearrangement joins TRBV20-1 to TRBJ2-3; 8 bases match TRBD2. This CDR3 is built from 15 residues. Germline trimming cut 0 bases from V and 4 bases from J; bases unmatched to any gene: 6. Germline V gene data show CDR1 as DFQATT and CDR2 as SNEGSKA (reference sequence).

This clonotype appeared many times. The chain recombines TRBV20-1 with TRBJ2-7; D is undetermined. Germline assignment: CDR1 DFQATT and CDR2 SNEGSKA (reference sequence). V dropped 7 bases and J dropped 7 bases, with 17 bases sitting between them. The CDR3 has 12 amino acids. The CDR3 DNA reads TGCAGTGTTCCCGGACGCTCGACGGAGCAGTACTTC. Encoded protein: CSVPGRSTEQYF.

This clonotype showed up many times. This chain joins TRBV7-2 and TRBJ1-1; D is unclear. Germline-derived CDR1 and CDR2 are SGHTA and FQGNSA. The CDR3 sequence is 13 residues long. The germline V and J ends were trimmed by 1 base and 4 bases, with 7 bases remaining between them. For the CDR3, the DNA is TGTGCCAGCAGCTTAGTATTGGGCACTGAAGCTTTCTTT. Its protein is CASSLVLGTEAFF.

At least ten counts were recorded for this clonotype. V and J are TRBV20-1 and TRBJ2-1; TRBD1 aligns across 9 bases. CDR1 is DFQATT and CDR2 is SNEGSKA in the germline V gene (reference sequence). Trimming cost V 0 bases and J 8 bases; bases outside gene matches: 8. The CDR3 has 15 residues. The DNA for the CDR3 is TGCAGTGCTAGAGACCTCGGGGACAGGGTGGATGAGCAGTTCTTC. Translation: CSARDLGDRVDEQFF.

As for this clonotype: A much larger clone lies a single base off, so this may be a read error. The chain employs TRBV6-2 or TRBV6-3 and TRBJ1-2; 10 bases are a match to TRBD1. V shed 6 bases and J 8 bases; nucleotides not matched to a gene: 9. The CDR3 covers 14 residues. The germline CDR1 and CDR2 sequences are MNHEY and SVGEGT. The DNA for the CDR3 is TGTGCCAGCAGCCAAGTGGACAGGGGGGGCGGCTACACCTTC. This translates into CASSQVDRGGGYTF.

In its sample, this clonotype was seen many times. The chain is built from TRBV19 and TRBJ1-5; 7 nucleotides agree with TRBD1. This CDR3 is built from 13 residues. The trim removed 8 bases at V and 6 bases at J, leaving 7 bases unmatched. The V gene's germline CDR1 is LNHDA and CDR2 SQIVND (reference sequence). This CDR3 is CASRRDSRQPQHF. The CDR3 DNA sequence: TGTGCCAGTCGCCGGGACAGCCGTCAGCCCCAGCATTTT. The full variable domain, in which reference TRBV19 and TRBJ1-5 provide the parts outside the CDR3, is DGGITQSPKYLFRKEGQNVTLSCEQNLNHDAMYWYRQDPGQGLRLIYYSQIVNDFQKGDIAEGYSVSREKKESFPLTVTSAQKNPTAFYLCASRRDSRQPQHFGDGTRLSIL.

This clonotype occurred many times. The V call is TRBV24-1, the J call TRBJ2-7, with 9 bases aligning to TRBD1. With V trimmed by 4 bases and J by 5 bases, 8 bases remained unmatched. This CDR3 has 15 amino acids. Germline loops: CDR1 KGHDR, CDR2 SFDVKD. The CDR3 spells CATSDRRQGDNEQYF. The DNA of the CDR3 is TGTGCCACCAGTGACCGGCGACAGGGGGATAACGAGCAGTACTTC.

The table lists this clonotype with many counts. This chain joins TRBV9 and TRBJ2-7; 9 bases line up with TRBD2. Losses at the gene ends were 3 bases for V and 6 bases for J; bases not matched to a gene: 4. Per germline, CDR1 SGDLS and CDR2 YYNGEE. There are 13 residues in the CDR3. The CDR3 sequence: CASSAGLAGEQYF. CDR3 bases: TGTGCCAGCAGCGCGGGACTAGCCGGCGAGCAGTACTTC.

The sample holds many counts of this clonotype. V gene TRBV11-2 combines with J gene TRBJ1-4, with a weak D call TRBD1 (5 bases). Germline V lookup: CDR1 SGHAT, CDR2 FQNNGV. This CDR3 comprises 15 residues. Trimming cost V 0 bases and J 8 bases, with 13 bases left between them. DNA of the CDR3: TGTGCCAGCAGCTTAGATTTTACAGGCAACGAAAAACTGTTTTTT. Amino acids: CASSLDFTGNEKLFF.

The sample holds many counts of this clonotype. The chain combines TRBV11-2 with TRBJ2-5, with a tentative D call TRBD1 (5 bases). This CDR3 is 15 amino acids long. The germline V gene encodes CDR1 SGHAT and CDR2 FQNNGV. V was shortened by 5 bases and J by 2 bases, with 15 bases between the two germline ends. CDR3 protein: CASSPSDREQETQYF. CDR3 sequence (DNA): TGTGCCAGCAGCCCCTCCGACAGAGAACAAGAGACCCAGTACTTC.

This clonotype was picked up many times. The J gene is TRBJ1-1, the V gene TRBV7-2; 10 bases fit TRBD1. The V gene's germline CDR1 is SGHTA and CDR2 FQGNSA. V shed 5 bases and J 6 bases; nucleotides not matched to a gene: 9. The CDR3 runs to 15 residues. The CDR3 region has the DNA TGTGCCAGCAGCATAAGACAGGGGGCCGGCCCTGAAGCTTTCTTT. Its translation: CASSIRQGAGPEAFF.

This clonotype was counted ten times or more. This chain links TRBV11-2 with TRBJ2-1, with TRBD2 identical over 9 bases. V dropped 6 bases and J dropped 6; count of bases not matched to a gene: 9. This CDR3 has 15 amino acids. In germline, CDR1 is SGHAT, CDR2 FQNNGV. This CDR3 reads CASRYSGGGFNEQFF. CDR3 nucleotide sequence: TGTGCCAGCAGATATAGCGGGGGTGGATTCAATGAGCAGTTCTTC.

This clonotype was found many times. V usage is TRBV13 and J usage is TRBJ2-3, with D possibly TRBD1 on 5 matching bases. Germline CDR1 and CDR2: PRHDT and FYEKMQ (reference sequence). The CDR3 sequence is 16 residues long. V was trimmed by 3 bases and J by 2 bases, leaving 15 bases between them. This CDR3 is CASSFQDRAYTDTQYF. In nucleotides, the CDR3 is TGTGCCAGCAGCTTCCAAGACAGAGCTTACACAGATACGCAGTATTTT.

The chain carries TRBV6-1 and TRBJ1-4, with TRBD1 as a possible D gene (6 bases). V shed 4 bases and J shed 4 bases, with 10 bases lying between them. The germline CDR1 and CDR2 sequences are MNHNS and SASEGT. The CDR3 has 14 residues. CDR3 nucleotide sequence: TGTGCCAGCAGTGTGGACAGTTATAATGAAAAACTGTTTTTT. Amino acids: CASSVDSYNEKLFF.

As regards this clonotype: A read error likely explains this, since a far larger clone differs by one base. The chain uses TRBV20-1 and TRBJ2-7; a weak D match, TRBD1 (5 bases). The CDR3 is 15 residues long. CDR1 DFQATT and CDR2 SNEGSKA come from the germline V gene (reference sequence). Between the trimmed V and J ends, which lost 4 bases and 7 bases, there was a span of 23 bases. In DNA, the CDR3 is TGCAGTGCTACCCCCTACAGGAGTATCTACAATGAGCAGTACTTC. Translating gives CSATPYRSIYNEQYF.

The genes are TRBV15 and TRBJ2-3; D is unclear. CDR3 length: 11 residues. V lost 2 bases, J lost 3 bases, and 0 bases lay in between. Germline V gives CDR1 LNHNV, CDR2 YYDKDF (reference sequence). CDR3 nucleotides: TGTGCCACCAGCAGAACAGATACGCAGTATTTT. Protein sequence: CATSRTDTQYF.

This clonotype came up many times. The chain links TRBV19 to TRBJ2-1; 13 positions agree with TRBD2. After removal of 7 bases from V and 10 bases from J, the junction contained 19 bases not matched to a gene. Germline CDR1 reads LNHDA; CDR2 reads SQIVND (reference sequence). The CDR3 has 18 residues. The CDR3 protein is CASTQPGSGLAGFGEQFF. The CDR3 nucleotides are TGTGCCAGTACCCAGCCCGGGTCGGGACTAGCGGGATTTGGGGAGCAGTTCTTC.

The rearrangement links TRBV7-2 to TRBJ1-3; 9 bases align to TRBD1. Germline lookup yields CDR1 SGHTA and CDR2 FQGNSA. With V trimmed by 4 bases and J by 7 bases, 2 bases remained unmatched. The CDR3 contains 13 residues. The CDR3 region has the DNA TGTGCCAGCAGCTGGGGACAGGGTAACACCATATATTTT. The encoded protein is CASSWGQGNTIYF.

This clonotype was counted at least ten times. The CDR3 region has the DNA TGTGCCAGCAGTCGGGAGGACCCCGCATTTAGGGGTACGCAGTATTTT. Translated, it gives CASSREDPAFRGTQYF. The chain uses TRBV12-3 or TRBV12-4 and TRBJ2-3; TRBD2 aligns across 7 bases. Losses at the gene ends were 5 bases for V and 8 bases for J; bases not matched to a gene: 16. The CDR3 spans 16 residues.